The clone carrying this T cell receptor beta chain was observed a few times. Its cognate antigen is unknown. TCRdb itself ran the RT-PCR reads through MiXCR, one entry per CDR3 protein. The repertoire holds under 750,000 distinct CDR3 sequences, 12% seen once, with roughly 10% in the top ten. These data originate in a study of response to subunit inactivated influenza vaccine. Study findings and constraints: Authors suggested seasonal influenza vaccinations each recruit few new T cells.

This CDR3 comprises 14 residues. Germline V CDR1 and CDR2: SGDLS, YYNGEE. Deletions cut 2 bases from V and 1 base from J, with 9 bases between. The sequences come from PBMCs from blood, collected on the day of vaccination. This chain uses TRBV9 with TRBJ1-1; D gene ambiguous. The sequence came from a man aged 45-65 years who received an inactivated influenza vaccine. CDR3 nucleotide sequence: TGTGCCAGCAGCGTGGGAGCCCCGAACACTGAAGCTTTCTTT. It encodes CASSVGAPNTEAFF. The full variable domain, in which reference TRBV9 and TRBJ1-1 provide the parts outside the CDR3, is DSGVTQTPKHLITATGQRVTLRCSPRSGDLSVYWYQQSLDQGLQFLIQYYNGEERAKGNILERFSAQQFPDLHSELNLSSLELGDSALYFCASSVGAPNTEAFFGQGTRLTVV.